Listed below are T cell receptor beta chains from one sample, sequenced in a study of blood T cell repertoires in COVID-19. Assay: immunoSEQ multiplex PCR; the TCRdb copy retains only in-frame clones and omits some. In the table there are 15,000 to 20,000 clones, 88% of which are singletons. The sample consisted of PBMCs or T cells enriched from blood (not recorded which). The receptor set was obtained from a woman aged 25-40 years who had recovered from COVID-19. The CDR3 runs from the conserved cysteine through the conserved F or W. Fields, in order: J gene, clone size, V gene, D gene, CDR3 DNA, CDR3 protein. D genes are given only for firm matches. Clone size, where shown, is once, few, many, or a class for clones that have expanded.

TRBJ1-1,-,TRBV6-5,-,TGTGCCACATACGGCAGGGGAGCTTTCTTT,CATYGRGAFF
TRBJ2-4,-,TRBV19,TRBD2,TGTGCCAGTACCCGCGGGGGGCAACCGGGTGGAAACATTCAGTACTTC,CASTRGGQPGGNIQYF
TRBJ1-4,-,TRBV5-1,TRBD1,TGCGCCAGCAGCTTGTCGACAGGGGGCTTGACTAATGAAAAACTGTTTTTT,CASSLSTGGLTNEKLFF
TRBJ2-5,-,TRBV2,TRBD1,TGTGCCAGCAGGTGGGGACAGGGTGGGGAGACCCAGTACTTC,CASRWGQGGETQYF
TRBJ2-1,-,TRBV27,TRBD1,TGTGCCAGCAGGGTAGGGGGCCGAAATGAGCAGTTCTTC,CASRVGGRNEQFF
TRBJ1-3,few,TRBV7-9,-,TGTGCCAGCAGCTCGCCCGGACAGTACTCTGGAAACACCATATATTTT,CASSSPGQYSGNTIYF
TRBJ2-3,-,TRBV19,TRBD2,TGTGCCACCGGTAGCGGGGGGGCGAATACGCAGTATTTT,CATGSGGANTQYF
TRBJ2-1,once,TRBV4-3,-,TGCGCCAGCAGCCAAGAAGGCAGGGGATACAATGAGCAGTTCTTC,CASSQEGRGYNEQFF
TRBJ2-3,-,TRBV25-1,TRBD2,TGTGCCAGCAGGGCGGGACTAGAATCAGATACGCAGTATTTT,CASRAGLESDTQYF
TRBJ2-7,-,TRBV4-1,TRBD1,TGCGCCAGCAGCCCACGGACAGGGACCTACGAGCAGTACTTC,CASSPRTGTYEQYF
TRBJ1-4,-,TRBV6-6,-,TGTGCCAGCAGGGTCGAACAGGGCCCTAATGAAAAACTGTTTTTT,CASRVEQGPNEKLFF
TRBJ2-3,-,TRBV6-6,TRBD1,TGTGCCAGCAGTTACTCGTTACAGGGGGCAGGAGATACGCAGTATTTT,CASSYSLQGAGDTQYF
TRBJ1-5,-,TRBV7-2,-,TGTGCCAGCAGCTTAGTCGGGTATCAGCCCCAGCATTTT,CASSLVGYQPQHF
TRBJ2-7,-,TRBV5-4,TRBD1,TGTGCCAGCAGCCGATCCGGGACAGGGGTTTACGAGCAGTACTTC,CASSRSGTGVYEQYF
TRBJ2-5,-,TRBV6-5,TRBD1,TGTGCCAGCAGTTTCGGGACAGGCAAAGAGACCCAGTACTTC,CASSFGTGKETQYF
TRBJ1-4,-,TRBV27,-,TGTGCCAGCACCCTTCTGGCGGGGGATGAAAAACTGTTTTTT,CASTLLAGDEKLFF
TRBJ2-3,-,TRBV19,TRBD1,TGTGCCAGTAGCCCGGGACAGGGGACAGATACGCAGTATTTT,CASSPGQGTDTQYF
TRBJ1-5,-,TRBV4-1,TRBD1,TGCGCCAGCAGCCAAGAGGTGACAGGGGTTCAGCCCCAGCATTTT,CASSQEVTGVQPQHF
TRBJ2-3,-,TRBV7-3,TRBD1,TGTGCCAGCAGCCCGGGACAGATAACAGATACGCAGTATTTT,CASSPGQITDTQYF
TRBJ1-1,-,TRBV19,-,TGTGCCAGTACACTCCGGGACACCATGAACACTGAAGCTTTCTTT,CASTLRDTMNTEAFF
TRBJ1-2,-,TRBV5-5,TRBD1,TGTGCCAGCAGCTCAAGGGGGCACACCTTC,CASSSRGHTF
TRBJ1-4,-,TRBV12-2,-,TGTGCAAGTCGCCCCCGCCCCCCGGAGGCAACTAATGAAAAACTGTTTTTT,CASRPRPPEATNEKLFF
TRBJ2-4,-,TRBV29-1,TRBD1,TGCAGCGTTCAACAGGGGGCGCCATTAAACATTCAGTACTTC,CSVQQGAPLNIQYF
TRBJ1-1,-,TRBV2,-,TGTGCCAGGACCAGAACTATGAACACTGAAGCTTTCTTT,CARTRTMNTEAFF
TRBJ1-2,-,TRBV6-4,-,TGTGCCAGCAGTGACTCATGGACAGATTTTAGAGGCTACACCTTC,CASSDSWTDFRGYTF
TRBJ1-1,-,TRBV9,TRBD1,TGTGCCAGCAGCGTCGTTTCGGACAGGGACGCTTTCTTT,CASSVVSDRDAFF
TRBJ2-1,-,TRBV10-1,TRBD2,TGCGCCAGCAGTGAAACCAGCGGGGGGGGTAGCTCCTACAATGAGCAGTTCTTC,CASSETSGGGSSYNEQFF
TRBJ1-4,-,TRBV6-6,-,TGTGCCAGCAGGACAGGTTCAACTAATGAAAAACTGTTTTTT,CASRTGSTNEKLFF
TRBJ2-1,-,TRBV5-1,-,TGCGCCAGCAGCTGGGCCTGGGGCGGGGACGTTGAGCAGTTCTTC,CASSWAWGGDVEQFF
TRBJ2-2,-,TRBV6-1,-,TGTGCCAGCAGTGAAGTCCGGGATGGGGAGCTGTTTTTT,CASSEVRDGELFF
TRBJ1-5,once,TRBV6-5,-,TGTGCCAGCACACAGGACAGAACCAATCAGCCCCAGCATTTT,CASTQDRTNQPQHF
TRBJ2-7,-,TRBV10-1,TRBD2,TGCCCCAGCAGTGGCCCGGGGGGTACCTACGAGCAGTACTTC,CPSSGPGGTYEQYF
TRBJ1-1,-,TRBV28,-,TGTGCCAGCAGTTCTCCTGGGGCGCGCACTGAAGCTTTCTTT,CASSSPGARTEAFF
TRBJ2-7,-,TRBV3-1/TRBV3-2,TRBD2,TGTGCCAGCAGCCAAGTTCGCGCCAGCGGGGGGATCGGCGAGCAGTACTTC,CASSQVRASGGIGEQYF
TRBJ1-1,-,TRBV9,TRBD1,TGTGCCAGCAGGGAGACAGGGGGCACTGAAGCTTTCTTT,CASRETGGTEAFF
TRBJ1-4,-,TRBV4-3,-,TGCGCCAGCAGCCAAACGATAGGGAGTGGTGAAAAACTGTTTTTT,CASSQTIGSGEKLFF
TRBJ2-1,once,TRBV7-6,-,TGTGCCAGCAGCCGGCCGGACTTCCCTAGTAATGAGCAGTTCTTC,CASSRPDFPSNEQFF
TRBJ1-2,-,TRBV9,TRBD1,TGTGCCAGCAGCGTAGTCGGACAGGCTAACTATGGCTACACCTTC,CASSVVGQANYGYTF
TRBJ2-3,once,TRBV29-1,TRBD1,TGCAGCGTCGCGCGGACAGGGGACAAAGATACGCAGTATTTT,CSVARTGDKDTQYF
TRBJ1-4,-,TRBV14,-,TGTGCCAGCAGCCTCCTAAGCGCGCGGGAACAACTGTTTTTT,CASSLLSAREQLFF
TRBJ2-3,-,TRBV4-3,TRBD2,TGCGCCAGCAGCCCCAAGGGACTAGCGGGGGCAGGGGATACGCAGTATTTT,CASSPKGLAGAGDTQYF
TRBJ1-2,-,TRBV25-1,TRBD1,TGTGCCAGCAGTGAAATCCCCTGGGACAGGGGGGTAGATGGCTACACCTTC,CASSEIPWDRGVDGYTF
TRBJ1-3,-,TRBV10-3,TRBD1,TGTGCCATCAGGACAGGGGCTGGAAACACCATATATTTT,CAIRTGAGNTIYF
TRBJ2-7,-,TRBV7-2,TRBD1,TGTGCCAGCAGCTTATGGGGACAGGCTTCCTACGAGCAGTACTTC,CASSLWGQASYEQYF
TRBJ2-7,-,TRBV6-5,-,TGTGCCAGCAGTTCCCCCGGGGGGCTGGGCGAGCAGTACTTC,CASSSPGGLGEQYF
TRBJ1-5,-,TRBV23-1,TRBD1,TGCGCCAGCAGTCAGACCCTCTGGACAGGGGTTCAGCCCCAGCATTTT,CASSQTLWTGVQPQHF
TRBJ2-1,-,TRBV4-1,TRBD2,TGCGCCAGCAGCCAAGAATCACTAGCGGGGGGGAATGAGCAGTTCTTC,CASSQESLAGGNEQFF
TRBJ1-4,-,TRBV4-3,TRBD1,TGCGCCAGCAGCCAAGATAGGGGACAGGGTAATGAAAAACTGTTTTTT,CASSQDRGQGNEKLFF